The 27 T cell receptor beta chains listed next were all sequenced from one sample in a study of cytomegalovirus exposure and HLA in healthy donors. The PCR had 60 Vbeta and 13 Jbeta primers. The data were produced by immunoSEQ multiplex PCR, yet TCRdb's version contains in-frame clones alone and is incomplete. The sample records 150,000 to 250,000 clones, less than 80% being singletons. The sample was PBMCs. The receptors here all came from a woman aged 25 to 39 in good health and CMV-seropositive.

The V gene is TRBV18, the J gene TRBJ2-1; 8 nucleotides align to TRBD1. V was clipped by 3 bases and J by 5 bases; unmatched bases: 0. Germline V lookup: CDR1 KGHSH, CDR2 LQKENI. The CDR3 runs 13 residues. As DNA, the CDR3 is TGTGCCAGCTCACCGGGACAGGACAATGAGCAGTTCTTC. Residues: CASSPGQDNEQFF.

This clone was detected a few times. V is TRBV5-4 and J is TRBJ1-2, with D maybe TRBD1 (6 bases). Per the germline V gene, CDR1 is SGHNT and CDR2 is YYREEE (reference sequence). V shed 2 bases and J shed 1 base, with 9 bases lying between them. The CDR3 loop spans 14 amino acids. CDR3 bases: TGTGCCAGCAGCTTATACAGGGTTAACTATGGCTACACCTTC. Translated, it gives CASSLYRVNYGYTF.

This chain connects TRBV5-6 to TRBJ1-4; TRBD1 is a possible D gene (5 bases). Germline-derived CDR1 and CDR2 are SGHDT and YYEEEE. The germline V and J ends were trimmed by 4 bases and 8 bases, with 21 bases remaining between them. The CDR3 is 16 amino acids. The CDR3 here is CASSPNSGNFGEKLFF. The CDR3 DNA reads as TGTGCCAGCAGCCCAAACTCAGGGAATTTTGGAGAAAAACTGTTTTTT.

The rearrangement joins TRBV6-1 to TRBJ2-7; D might be TRBD2 (6 bases). The length of the CDR3 is 15 residues. V was trimmed by 4 bases and J by 3 bases, leaving 16 bases between them. Germline assignment: CDR1 MNHNS and CDR2 SASEGT. The CDR3 protein is CASSGWGVDYYEQYF. The CDR3 bases are TGTGCCAGCAGTGGGTGGGGGGTCGATTACTACGAGCAGTACTTC.

The gene calls are TRBV18 and TRBJ1-1; D call uncertain. Germline assignment: CDR1 KGHSH and CDR2 LQKENI. V shed 3 bases and J shed 1 base, with 9 bases lying between them. CDR3 length: 14 amino acids. CDR3 nucleotide sequence: TGTGCCAGCTCACCGGGCCTTAGGAACACTGAAGCTTTCTTT. It encodes CASSPGLRNTEAFF.

This chain uses TRBV4-2 with TRBJ1-1; D is unclear. The CDR3 runs 15 residues. V was trimmed by 3 bases and J by 5 bases, leaving 16 bases between them. CDR1 and CDR2 (germline): LGHNA, YNFKEQ. CDR3 nucleotides: TGTGCCAGCAGCCAGGCGATTGGTAGGAGGACTGAAGCTTTCTTT. Protein product: CASSQAIGRRTEAFF.

The CDR3 region is CASSRSESYEQYF. The CDR3 coding sequence is TGTGCCAGCAGTAGGTCGGAGTCCTACGAGCAGTACTTC. The rearrangement joins TRBV6-5 to TRBJ2-7; no clear D gene. Looked up from germline, CDR1 is MNHEY and CDR2 is SVGAGI. V shed 5 bases and J shed 1 base, with 9 bases lying between them. The CDR3 has 13 residues.

This clone was observed a single time. The CDR3 coding sequence is TGCGCCAGCAGCCAAGCTTTTGCAGGGGATTGGGAAAAACTGTTTTTT. Translated: CASSQAFAGDWEKLFF. The gene calls are TRBV4-1 and TRBJ1-4, with D possibly matching TRBD1 (6 bases). The CDR3 has 16 residues. The germline V gene encodes CDR1 MGHRA and CDR2 YSYEKL. Trimming pared 1 base from V and 8 bases from J, leaving 17 bases between.

This sequence joins TRBV6-5 and TRBJ1-4, with 8 positions matching TRBD1. The trim removed 7 bases at V and 6 bases at J, leaving 7 bases unmatched. The CDR3 is made up of 14 amino acids. The V gene's germline CDR1 is MNHEY and CDR2 SVGAGI. DNA for the CDR3: TGTGCCAGCAAGGTTGCAGGGGGCGATGAAAAACTGTTTTTT. Protein sequence: CASKVAGGDEKLFF.

The chain combines TRBV29-1 with TRBJ1-2; tentatively, D is TRBD1 (5 bases). This CDR3 region has 14 residues. Germline V gives CDR1 SQVTM, CDR2 ANQGSEA. V was trimmed by 4 bases and J by 1 base, leaving 13 bases between them. CDR3 loop: CSVVQRGFNYGYTF. The DNA for the CDR3 is TGCAGCGTTGTTCAACGGGGGTTTAACTATGGCTACACCTTC.

This chain joins TRBV27 and TRBJ1-1, with 7 bases that match TRBD1. The ends lost 7 bases at V and 2 bases at J; junction bases unmatched: 7. The CDR3 runs 14 residues. Germline CDR1 and CDR2: MNHEY and SMNVEV (reference sequence). CDR3 loop: CASNRQGSNTEAFF. The CDR3 DNA is TGTGCCAGCAACAGACAGGGATCCAACACTGAAGCTTTCTTT.

For the CDR3, the DNA is TGTGCCAGCAGCTTAGCTAGTCCAGGGAACACCGGGGAGCTGTTTTTT. It yields the protein CASSLASPGNTGELFF. V is TRBV7-8 and J is TRBJ2-2, with unresolved D. The CDR3 has 16 amino acids. Trimming removed 0 bases from V and 1 base from J, with 9 bases in between. Germline-derived CDR1 and CDR2 are SGHVS and FQNEAQ.

V gene TRBV18 combines with J gene TRBJ1-5, with D possibly TRBD1 on 6 matching bases. Germline V gene lookup returns CDR1 KGHSH and CDR2 LQKENI. This CDR3 has 16 residues. V lost 1 base, J lost 3 bases, and 13 bases lay in between. The DNA of the CDR3 is TGTGCCAGCTCACCACAGGCGGGGGCAATCAATCAGCCCCAGCATTTT. This sequence encodes CASSPQAGAINQPQHF.

The V call is TRBV13, the J call TRBJ2-7, with D hard to call. CDR3 size: 14 residues. Trimming removed 5 bases at V and 0 bases at J, with 11 bases between. CDR1 is PRHDT, CDR2 FYEKMQ, per germline (reference sequence). CDR3 in DNA: TGTGCCAGCAGCACCCGGGTGAGCTCCTACGAGCAGTACTTC. Protein sequence: CASSTRVSSYEQYF.

The rearrangement uses TRBV7-8 and TRBJ2-1, with 9 bases aligning to TRBD2. V lost 8 bases, J lost 3 bases, and 5 bases stayed unmatched. The CDR3 runs to 14 residues. CDR1 and CDR2 from the germline V gene are SGHVS and FQNEAQ. The CDR3 loop is CASGLSGSYNEQFF. The CDR3 nucleotides are TGTGCCAGCGGTCTTAGCGGGAGCTACAATGAGCAGTTCTTC.

The V gene is TRBV4-3, the J gene TRBJ1-5, with 8 nucleotides matching TRBD1. V lost 0 bases, J lost 6 bases, and 4 bases stayed unmatched. This CDR3 region has 15 residues. From germline, CDR1 is LGHNA and CDR2 YSLEER. The CDR3 region has the DNA TGCGCCAGCAGCCAAGACTCAGGGGGCTTTCAGCCCCAGCATTTT. Encoded protein: CASSQDSGGFQPQHF.

This clone has just one count. This chain links TRBV27 with TRBJ1-2, with D unclear. The CDR3 has 17 amino acids. The germline V and J ends were trimmed by 3 bases and 3 bases, with 20 bases remaining between them. CDR1 is MNHEY and CDR2 is SMNVEV in the germline V gene (reference sequence). The CDR3 DNA sequence: TGTGCCAGCAGTTTCTCCCCCCCGCCGGGAAGCGACTATGGCTACACCTTC. Translating gives CASSFSPPPGSDYGYTF.

The chain joins TRBV11-2 to TRBJ2-7; 8 bases match TRBD1. The germline V gene has CDR1 SGHAT and CDR2 FQNNGV. Losses at the gene ends were 3 bases for V and 3 bases for J; bases not matched to a gene: 4. This CDR3 spans 14 amino acids. The CDR3 reads CASSFGTGLYEQYF. In DNA, the CDR3 is TGTGCCAGCAGCTTCGGGACAGGTCTCTACGAGCAGTACTTC.

The chain uses TRBV11-2 and TRBJ2-7, with a tentative D call TRBD2 (5 bases). Germline values: CDR1 SGHAT, CDR2 FQNNGV. The V gene lost 1 base and the J gene lost 4 bases, with 5 bases spanning the gap. The CDR3 contains 12 residues. CDR3 sequence: CASSLGTYEQYF. CDR3 sequence (DNA): TGTGCCAGCAGCTTAGGGACTTACGAGCAGTACTTC.

This clone was picked up a small number of times. The chain combines TRBV10-3 with TRBJ2-2; 11 bases are a match to TRBD2. Germline lookup yields CDR1 ENHRY and CDR2 SYGVKD. The length of the CDR3 is 17 residues. V trimming: 0 bases; J trimming: 3 bases; junction bases outside the gene matches: 3. The CDR3 is CAISESSGGAHTGELFF. The CDR3 DNA follows: TGTGCCATCAGTGAGTCTAGCGGGGGGGCACACACCGGGGAGCTGTTTTTT.

This chain uses TRBV6-5 with TRBJ2-3, with 10 bases aligning to TRBD1. J was trimmed by 6 bases and V by 0 bases; bases with no gene match: 3. The V gene's germline CDR1 is MNHEY and CDR2 SVGAGI. The CDR3 is 15 residues long. The DNA for the CDR3 is TGTGCCAGCAGTTACTCGGGACAGGGGAGGGATACGCAGTATTTT. Amino acids: CASSYSGQGRDTQYF.

The J gene is TRBJ1-1, the V gene TRBV19; 7 positions agree with TRBD1. Losses at the gene ends were 9 bases for V and 8 bases for J; bases not matched to a gene: 12. Germline lookup yields CDR1 LNHDA and CDR2 SQIVND (reference sequence). The CDR3 contains 13 residues. CDR3 in amino acids: CASGSGGQNEAFF. The CDR3 DNA is TGTGCCAGCGGATCCGGGGGACAGAACGAAGCTTTCTTT.

The chain recombines TRBV27 with TRBJ2-7, with unresolved D. V dropped 9 bases and J dropped 1 base, with 13 bases sitting between them. The V gene's germline CDR1 is MNHEY and CDR2 SMNVEV (reference sequence). This CDR3 has 13 amino acids. CDR3 protein: CASTRSRSYEQYF. The CDR3 region has the DNA TGTGCCAGTACCCGCTCCAGATCCTACGAGCAGTACTTC.

The sample holds one count of this clone. The J gene is TRBJ1-1, the V gene TRBV4-3, with D possibly being TRBD1 (6 bases). The germline CDR1 and CDR2 sequences are LGHNA and YSLEER. This CDR3 has 14 residues. Trimming removed 0 bases from V and 5 bases from J, with 10 bases in between. The CDR3: CASSQDRGGTEAFF. CDR3 DNA sequence: TGCGCCAGCAGCCAAGACAGGGGTGGTACTGAAGCTTTCTTT.

CDR3 loop: CASRRDSQDTQYF. In DNA form, the CDR3 reads TGCGCCAGCAGGAGGGACAGCCAAGATACGCAGTATTTT. This chain connects TRBV5-1 to TRBJ2-3; 7 nucleotides align to TRBD1. Unmatched junction bases numbered 5, after V lost 5 bases and J lost 5 bases. The germline V gene has CDR1 SGHRS and CDR2 YFSETQ. The CDR3 covers 13 residues.

The rearrangement uses TRBV7-6 and TRBJ2-1, with 16 bases identical to TRBD2. Germline V gene lookup returns CDR1 SGHVS and CDR2 FNYEAQ. CDR3 size: 19 residues. The junction had 4 bases not matched to a gene; V was cut back by 2 bases and J by 0 bases. As DNA, the CDR3 is TGTGCCAGCAGCTTATTAGGGACTAGCGGGGGGGTCTCCTACAATGAGCAGTTCTTC. This translates into CASSLLGTSGGVSYNEQFF.

This clone was detected once. The chain recombines TRBV2 with TRBJ1-5, with a tentative D call TRBD1 (6 bases). The CDR3 is 14 residues long. V was pared by 1 base and J by 5 bases, with 9 bases between. Germline loops: CDR1 SNHLY, CDR2 FYNNEI. CDR3 residues: CASSEDRVDQPQHF. Here the CDR3 DNA reads TGTGCCAGCAGTGAAGACAGGGTAGATCAGCCCCAGCATTTT.